Included here is one TCR beta chain sequence, with context. Its matching antigen is unknown. Indicated time point: week 47, end of study. A 20-mer mutant IDH1 peptide at 300 ug was injected subcutaneously with topical imiquimod. The data stem from a study of a mutant IDH1 vaccine in newly diagnosed glioma. Study context: Investigators started vaccination 4-6 weeks after radiotherapy alone, or with temozolomide cycles. At week 35 came visit V12, and visit V13 followed at week 47.

Germline assignment: CDR1 MDHEN and CDR2 SYDVKM. The CDR3 spans 14 residues. V was clipped by 3 bases and J by 8 bases; unmatched bases: 8. Clones were sequenced by immunoSEQ multiplex PCR, and TCRdb holds only the in-frame ones, with some missing. The repertoire holds around 40,000 clones, with roughly 82% as singletons. The sequences come from PBMCs, collected from a glioma patient whose treatment included an IDH1 peptide vaccine. The clonotype originates from a young man with glioma. Some clones in this sample may be carry-over from other donors' samples. The J gene is TRBJ1-2, the V gene TRBV28; 8 nucleotides align to TRBD1. CDR3 DNA sequence: TGTGCCAGCAGTTTGGAGCAGGGGGCGCGGGGCTACACCTTC. Translation gives CASSLEQGARGYTF.